A single sample gave rise to the 4 T cell receptor beta chains below, sequenced in a study of cytomegalovirus exposure and HLA in healthy donors. It was with 60 Vbeta and 13 Jbeta primers that the PCR ran. Repertoires were generated with immunoSEQ multiplex PCR, while TCRdb's copy carries only in-frame clones and drops some. The sample has around 140,000 clones; roughly 72% are singletons. Input material: PBMCs. Receptors originate from a middle-aged man in good health and CMV-seronegative.

This rearrangement joins TRBV7-9 to TRBJ2-5, with TRBD1 as a possible D gene (6 bases). This CDR3 is built from 13 residues. The V gene's germline CDR1 is SEHNR and CDR2 FQNEAQ (reference sequence). Trimming cost V 3 bases and J 4 bases, with 9 bases left between them. The CDR3 DNA reads as TGTGCCAGCAGCTTTTCAGGGGTAGAGACCCAGTACTTC. This sequence encodes CASSFSGVETQYF.

The rearrangement joins TRBV4-1 to TRBJ2-7, with 9 bases fitting TRBD1. The germline V gene has CDR1 MGHRA and CDR2 YSYEKL. This CDR3 spans 15 amino acids. Germline trimming cut 4 bases from V and 5 bases from J; bases unmatched to any gene: 9. For the CDR3, the DNA is TGCGCCAGCAGCCCTAGGACAGGGGAGATAGACGAGCAGTACTTC. It codes for CASSPRTGEIDEQYF.

This clone occurred a few times. The chain carries TRBV2 and TRBJ2-1; 12 bases match TRBD2. Germline CDR1 is SNHLY and CDR2 is FYNNEI. The CDR3 runs 18 residues. The V and J ends lost 0 bases and 16 bases, in that order; junction bases with no gene match: 19. The CDR3: CASSEALPGLAGGGGAFF. The CDR3, as DNA: TGTGCCAGCAGTGAAGCGCTTCCGGGACTAGCGGGTGGGGGGGGTGCATTCTTC.

The table lists this clone with a few counts. The rearrangement links TRBV5-4 to TRBJ2-6; D is unresolved. This CDR3 spans 14 amino acids. Germline-derived CDR1 and CDR2 are SGHNT and YYREEE (reference sequence). Trimming took 4 bases from V and 1 from J, leaving 6 bases between them. The CDR3 bases are TGTGCCAGCAGCCTACGTTCTGGGGCCAACGTCCTGACTTTC. This sequence encodes CASSLRSGANVLTF.